Listed here are 20 T cell receptor beta chains from one sample, sequenced in a study of T cell changes during pregnancy in multiple sclerosis (dated by TCRdb to between 2017 and 2020). Library prep was done by the immunoSEQ multiplex PCR assay. TCRdb carries this immuneACCESS record with in-frame sequences only. Its versions omit some clonotypes, under half of them owing to an unresolved V gene in the studies checked, with the rest unexplained. The sample contains approximately 32,000 clones, roughly 87% of them found a single time. Less than 6% of the sample is in the top ten clones. The material sequenced was CD8+ T cells from peripheral blood mononuclear cells, taken in the first trimester of pregnancy. These receptors all stem from a female donor with multiple sclerosis, enrolled in a pregnancy study.

Only a few counts were recorded for this clone. This chain uses TRBV2 with TRBJ2-7; tentatively, D is TRBD1 (6 bases). Trimming removed 4 bases from V and 2 bases from J, with 12 bases in between. This CDR3 region has 14 residues. From germline, CDR1 is SNHLY and CDR2 FYNNEI. CDR3 coding DNA: TGTGCCAGCAGTGTTACAGGGAGAGCCTACGAGCAGTACTTC. This translates into CASSVTGRAYEQYF.

The rearrangement links TRBV4-1 to TRBJ1-1, with TRBD1 matching over 7 bases. The CDR3 runs 15 residues. Germline CDR1 MGHRA, CDR2 YSYEKL. The ends lost 3 bases at V and 6 bases at J; junction bases unmatched: 10. The CDR3: CASSHLATGRSEAFF. CDR3 nucleotides: TGCGCCAGCAGCCACCTTGCGACAGGGCGGTCTGAAGCTTTCTTT.

This clone showed up just a few times. The chain couples TRBV6-1 to TRBJ2-3; 11 bases are a match to TRBD1. Germline values: CDR1 MNHNS, CDR2 SASEGT. After removal of 6 bases from V and 4 bases from J, the junction contained 6 bases not matched to a gene. The CDR3 covers 15 residues. CDR3 bases: TGTGCCAGCAGCCTCGGGACAGGGGGGTCAGATACGCAGTATTTT. This codes for CASSLGTGGSDTQYF.

This rearrangement joins TRBV15 to TRBJ2-2; D remains unclear. The germline V and J ends were trimmed by 0 bases and 1 base, with 9 bases remaining between them. Germline V gene data show CDR1 as LNHNV and CDR2 as YYDKDF (reference sequence). CDR3 size: 16 residues. The CDR3 region has the DNA TGTGCCACCAGCAGAGATAACCAGGAGAACACCGGGGAGCTGTTTTTT. Its protein is CATSRDNQENTGELFF.

The count of this clone is one. The V gene is TRBV6-6, the J gene TRBJ2-5, with D tentatively TRBD2 (5 bases). The ends were cut back, 2 bases at V and 2 bases at J, with 9 bases in the middle. CDR3 length: 14 amino acids. CDR1 and CDR2 from the germline V gene are MNHNY and SVGAGI (reference sequence). CDR3 coding DNA: TGTGCCAGCAGTTACAGAGGGCAGCAAGAGACCCAGTACTTC. This codes for CASSYRGQQETQYF.

This chain joins TRBV19 and TRBJ2-2, with D uncertain. Germline V gene sequence: CDR1 LNHDA, CDR2 SQIVND (reference sequence). The CDR3 length is 16 residues. V was trimmed by 3 bases and J by 0 bases, leaving 11 bases between them. The CDR3 spells CASSIAPYSNTGELFF. The CDR3 coding sequence is TGTGCCAGTAGTATCGCCCCCTACTCGAACACCGGGGAGCTGTTTTTT.

The chain links TRBV7-9 to TRBJ2-7; 13 positions agree with TRBD2. CDR1 and CDR2 (germline): SEHNR, FQNEAQ (reference sequence). Trimming removed 4 bases from V and 7 bases from J; junction bases left unmatched: 10. The CDR3 is 16 amino acids. The DNA of the CDR3 is TGTGCCAGCAGCTCTGCTACTAGCGGGAGGGCTGGAGAGCAGTACTTC. Translating it yields CASSSATSGRAGEQYF.

The chain joins TRBV5-5 to TRBJ2-7, with 10 positions matching TRBD2. Germline CDR1 reads SGHKS; CDR2 reads YYEKEE (reference sequence). With V trimmed by 4 bases and J by 0 bases, 13 bases remained unmatched. The CDR3 runs to 18 residues. The CDR3 region has the DNA TGTGCCAGCAGCATGACTAGCGGGCTACTAGACAGCTCCTACGAGCAGTACTTC. Its translation is CASSMTSGLLDSSYEQYF.

This clone appeared a single time. The chain is built from TRBV6-5 and TRBJ2-1; the D gene is possibly TRBD2 (5 bases). V dropped 6 bases and J dropped 6 bases, with 18 bases sitting between them. Germline CDR1 reads MNHEY; CDR2 reads SVGAGI. The CDR3 is made up of 15 amino acids. This CDR3 reads CASRLDRVAFNEQFF. Written as DNA, the CDR3 is TGTGCCAGCAGACTAGATAGGGTCGCATTCAATGAGCAGTTCTTC.

The chain uses TRBV4-3 and TRBJ1-2, with 7 bases matching TRBD1. J was trimmed by 3 bases and V by 0 bases; bases with no gene match: 10. Looked up from germline, CDR1 is LGHNA and CDR2 is YSLEER. The CDR3 sequence is 17 residues long. CDR3 loop: CASSQEVYGGTDYGYTF. For the CDR3, the DNA is TGCGCCAGCAGCCAAGAAGTGTATGGGGGGACAGACTATGGCTACACCTTC.

This clone was counted a single time. This chain connects TRBV7-6 to TRBJ1-1; D is unresolved. The germline V gene encodes CDR1 SGHVS and CDR2 FNYEAQ. V lost 2 bases and J lost 0, with 10 bases in between. The CDR3 runs to 15 residues. The CDR3 DNA sequence: TGTGCCAGCAGCTTAACAGAGAACATGAACACTGAAGCTTTCTTT. This gives the protein CASSLTENMNTEAFF.

The CDR3 reads CASSPGTGVEKLFF. The CDR3 nucleotides are TGTGCCAGTAGTCCTGGGACAGGGGTTGAAAAACTGTTTTTT. This chain connects TRBV19 to TRBJ1-4; TRBD1 aligns across 10 bases. Trimming at V came to 5 bases and at J to 7 bases, leaving 4 bases not matched to a gene. There are 14 residues in the CDR3. CDR1 is LNHDA and CDR2 is SQIVND in the germline V gene (reference sequence).

The chain carries TRBV6-5 and TRBJ2-7; 8 nucleotides line up with TRBD2. The V gene end was trimmed by 4 bases and the J gene end by 5 bases; junction bases not matched to a gene: 7. The CDR3 has 14 residues. Germline V gene lookup returns CDR1 MNHEY and CDR2 SVGAGI. CDR3 region: CASSLGTSSHEQYF. CDR3 coding DNA: TGTGCCAGCAGTTTAGGGACTAGTAGCCACGAGCAGTACTTC.

The chain is built from TRBV27 and TRBJ2-7; D might be TRBD2 (6 bases). From germline, CDR1 is MNHEY and CDR2 SMNVEV (reference sequence). Trimming removed 6 bases from V and 4 bases from J, with 13 bases in between. The length of the CDR3 is 13 residues. CDR3 sequence (DNA): TGTGCCAGCAGACTACTGGGGGGTTACGAGCAGTACTTC. Amino acids: CASRLLGGYEQYF.

The chain recombines TRBV19 with TRBJ2-7, with TRBD1 identical over 8 bases. The V segment lost 5 bases and the J segment 2 bases; nucleotides outside the gene matches: 17. This CDR3 contains 18 residues. The V gene's germline CDR1 is LNHDA and CDR2 SQIVND (reference sequence). DNA for the CDR3: TGTGCCAGTAGTCTCGGACAGGGTAAAACCTCCGTTCCCTACGAGCAGTACTTC. Translating gives CASSLGQGKTSVPYEQYF.

The chain uses TRBV11-2 and TRBJ2-7; 8 bases map to TRBD1. This CDR3 spans 14 amino acids. The germline V gene has CDR1 SGHAT and CDR2 FQNNGV. J was trimmed by 3 bases and V by 2 bases; bases with no gene match: 3. The CDR3 nucleotides read TGTGCCAGCAGCTTAAGACAGGGGAACTACGAGCAGTACTTC. Amino acid sequence: CASSLRQGNYEQYF.

The gene calls are TRBV10-1 and TRBJ2-1; 10 bases are a match to TRBD2. This CDR3 has 16 residues. The germline gives CDR1 WNHNN, CDR2 SYGVQD (reference sequence). Losses at the gene ends were 4 bases for V and 8 bases for J; bases not matched to a gene: 11. Here the CDR3 DNA reads TGCGCCAGCAGTGGGTCCCCTAGCGGGAGTTTGGATGAGCAGTTCTTC. Its translation is CASSGSPSGSLDEQFF.

The V gene is TRBV5-1, the J gene TRBJ2-7, with no clear D. Germline V gene lookup returns CDR1 SGHRS and CDR2 YFSETQ. This CDR3 has 15 amino acids. V was cut by 4 bases and J by 2 bases, with 16 bases left in between. Here the CDR3 DNA reads TGCGCCAGCAGCAACTTAGCCTCTACGACCTACGAGCAGTACTTC. This translates into CASSNLASTTYEQYF.

The rearrangement links TRBV4-3 to TRBJ2-3; TRBD2 is a possible D gene (5 bases). CDR1 and CDR2 from the germline V gene are LGHNA and YSLEER. Trimming took off 0 bases at V and 3 bases at J, with 16 bases between the two ends. The CDR3 contains 17 residues. CDR3 coding DNA: TGCGCCAGCAGCCAAGAGGCCGGACTCCCGATGACAGATACGCAGTATTTT. The encoded protein is CASSQEAGLPMTDTQYF.

J is TRBJ2-6 and V is TRBV5-4, with no clear D. The ends were cut back, 4 bases at V and 5 bases at J, with 16 bases in the middle. This CDR3 contains 16 residues. Germline lookup yields CDR1 SGHNT and CDR2 YYREEE (reference sequence). CDR3 nucleotide sequence: TGTGCCAGCAGCGCCAATCCCCGGGTTTGGGCCAACGTCCTGACTTTC. Amino acid sequence: CASSANPRVWANVLTF. Variable domain in full (rest from reference TRBV5-4 and TRBJ2-6): ETGVTQSPTHLIKTRGQQVTLRCSSQSGHNTVSWYQQALGQGPQFIFQYYREEENGRGNFPPRFSGLQFPNYSSELNVNALELDDSALYLCASSANPRVWANVLTFGAGSRLTVL.